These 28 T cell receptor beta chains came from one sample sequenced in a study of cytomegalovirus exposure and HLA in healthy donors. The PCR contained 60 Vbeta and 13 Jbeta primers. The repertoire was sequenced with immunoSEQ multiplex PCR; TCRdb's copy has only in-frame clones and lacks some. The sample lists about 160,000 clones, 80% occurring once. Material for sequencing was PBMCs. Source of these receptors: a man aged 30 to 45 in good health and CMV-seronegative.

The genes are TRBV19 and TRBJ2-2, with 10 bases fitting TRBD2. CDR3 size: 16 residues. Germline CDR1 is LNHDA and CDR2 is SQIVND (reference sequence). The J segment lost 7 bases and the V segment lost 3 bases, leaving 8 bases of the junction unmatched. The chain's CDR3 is CASSMVLAGEGGELFF. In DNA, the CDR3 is TGTGCCAGTAGTATGGTGCTAGCGGGAGAGGGCGGGGAGCTGTTTTTT.

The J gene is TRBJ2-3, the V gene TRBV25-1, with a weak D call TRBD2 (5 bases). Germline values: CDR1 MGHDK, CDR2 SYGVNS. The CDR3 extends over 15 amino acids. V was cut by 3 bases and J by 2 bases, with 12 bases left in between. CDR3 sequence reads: CASSEAGGSTDTQYF. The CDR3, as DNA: TGTGCCAGCAGTGAGGCTGGAGGATCCACAGATACGCAGTATTTT.

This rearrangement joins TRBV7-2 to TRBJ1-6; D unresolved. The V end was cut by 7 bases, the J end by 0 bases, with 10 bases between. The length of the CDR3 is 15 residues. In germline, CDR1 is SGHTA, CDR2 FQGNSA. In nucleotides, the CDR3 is TGTGCCAGCAACCAACCGGGCTCCTATAATTCACCCCTCCACTTT. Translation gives CASNQPGSYNSPLHF.

The CDR3 DNA reads TGTGCCAGATCGGGACAGCGGAACACTGAAGCTTTCTTT. Its protein product is CARSGQRNTEAFF. The chain recombines TRBV2 with TRBJ1-1; 7 bases match TRBD1. Trimming cost V 9 bases and J 1 base; bases outside gene matches: 5. This CDR3 contains 13 residues. Looked up from germline, CDR1 is SNHLY and CDR2 is FYNNEI.

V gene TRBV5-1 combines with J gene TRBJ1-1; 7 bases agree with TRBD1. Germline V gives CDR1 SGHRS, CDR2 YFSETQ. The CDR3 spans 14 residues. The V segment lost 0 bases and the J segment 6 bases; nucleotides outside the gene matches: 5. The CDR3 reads CASSLEQGLAEAFF. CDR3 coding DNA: TGCGCCAGCAGCTTGGAACAGGGGTTAGCTGAAGCTTTCTTT.

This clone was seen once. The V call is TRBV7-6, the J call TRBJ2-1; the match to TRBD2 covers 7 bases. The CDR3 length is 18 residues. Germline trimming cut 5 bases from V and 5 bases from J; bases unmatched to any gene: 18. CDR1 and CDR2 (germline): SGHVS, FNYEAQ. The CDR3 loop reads CASSLYTPGLVYDNEQFF. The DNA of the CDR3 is TGTGCCAGCAGCCTATACACCCCCGGACTAGTCTATGACAATGAGCAGTTCTTC. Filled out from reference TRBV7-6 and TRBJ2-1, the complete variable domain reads GAGVSQSPRYKVTKRGQDVALRCDPISGHVSLYWYRQALGQGPEFLTYFNYEAQQDKSGLPNDRFSAERPEGSISTLTIQRTEQRDSAMYRCASSLYTPGLVYDNEQFFGPGTRLTVL.

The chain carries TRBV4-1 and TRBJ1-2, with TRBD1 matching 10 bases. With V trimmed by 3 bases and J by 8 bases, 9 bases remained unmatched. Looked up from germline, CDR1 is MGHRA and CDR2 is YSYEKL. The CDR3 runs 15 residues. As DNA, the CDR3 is TGCGCCAGCAGCCAGACCGGGACAGGGGTAGAAGGCTACACCTTC. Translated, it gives CASSQTGTGVEGYTF.

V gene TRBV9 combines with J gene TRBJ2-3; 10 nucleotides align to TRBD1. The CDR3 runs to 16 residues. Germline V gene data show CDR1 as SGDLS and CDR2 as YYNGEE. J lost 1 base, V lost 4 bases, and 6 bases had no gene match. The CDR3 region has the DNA TGTGCCAGCAGCCCGAGACAGGGGGCACGCACAGATACGCAGTATTTT. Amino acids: CASSPRQGARTDTQYF.

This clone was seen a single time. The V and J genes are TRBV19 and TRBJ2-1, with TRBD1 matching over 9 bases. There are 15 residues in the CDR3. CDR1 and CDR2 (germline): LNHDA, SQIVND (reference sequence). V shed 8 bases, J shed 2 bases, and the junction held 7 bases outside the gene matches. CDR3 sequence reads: CASHQTGGAYNEQFF. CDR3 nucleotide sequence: TGTGCCAGTCACCAGACAGGGGGGGCCTACAATGAGCAGTTCTTC.

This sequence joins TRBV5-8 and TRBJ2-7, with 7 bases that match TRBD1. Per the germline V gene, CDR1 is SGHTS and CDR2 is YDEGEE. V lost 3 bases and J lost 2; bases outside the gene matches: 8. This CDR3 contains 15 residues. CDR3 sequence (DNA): TGTGCCAGCAGCTCTGACAGGACAGGAGCCTACGAGCAGTACTTC. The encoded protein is CASSSDRTGAYEQYF.

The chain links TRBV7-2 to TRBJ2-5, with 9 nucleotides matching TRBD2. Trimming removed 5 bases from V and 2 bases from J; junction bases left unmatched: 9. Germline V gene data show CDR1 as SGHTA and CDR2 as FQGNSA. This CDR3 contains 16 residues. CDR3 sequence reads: CASSASSGEIQETQYF. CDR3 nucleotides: TGTGCCAGCAGCGCTTCTAGCGGGGAGATACAAGAGACCCAGTACTTC.

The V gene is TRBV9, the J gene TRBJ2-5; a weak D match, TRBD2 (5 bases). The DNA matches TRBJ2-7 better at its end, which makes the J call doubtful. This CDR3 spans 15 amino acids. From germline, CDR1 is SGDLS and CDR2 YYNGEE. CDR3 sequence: CASSVTVGGRYEQYF. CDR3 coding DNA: TGTGCCAGCAGCGTCACGGTTGGCGGGCGTTACGAGCAGTACTTC.

CDR3 DNA sequence: TGTGCCAGCAGCGAACTAGCGGGGGCCCATCCAGGCCTCTCAGATACGCAGTATTTT. Its protein is CASSELAGAHPGLSDTQYF. The V and J genes are TRBV6-1 and TRBJ2-3; 11 bases align to TRBD2. With 6 bases clipped from V and 4 bases from J, the junction kept 18 bases outside the gene matches. CDR1 MNHNS and CDR2 SASEGT come from the germline V gene. The CDR3 has 19 amino acids.

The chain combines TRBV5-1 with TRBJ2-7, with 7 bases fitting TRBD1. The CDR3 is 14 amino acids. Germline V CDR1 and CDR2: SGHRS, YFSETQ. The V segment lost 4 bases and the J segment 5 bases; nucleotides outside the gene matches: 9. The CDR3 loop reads CASSSQGVRNEQYF. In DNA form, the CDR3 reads TGCGCCAGCAGCAGCCAGGGGGTCCGTAACGAGCAGTACTTC.

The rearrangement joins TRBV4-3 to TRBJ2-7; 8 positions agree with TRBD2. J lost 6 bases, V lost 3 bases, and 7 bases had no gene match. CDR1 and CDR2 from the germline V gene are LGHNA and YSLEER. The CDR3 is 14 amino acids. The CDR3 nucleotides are TGCGCCAGCAGCCAGGCGGGAGGAAATTTCGAGCAGTACTTC. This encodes CASSQAGGNFEQYF.

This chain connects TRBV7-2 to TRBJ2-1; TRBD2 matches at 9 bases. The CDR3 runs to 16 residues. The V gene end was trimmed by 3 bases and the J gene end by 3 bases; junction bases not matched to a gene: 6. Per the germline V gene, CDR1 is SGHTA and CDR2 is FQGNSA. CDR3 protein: CASSFSGGGGYNEQFF. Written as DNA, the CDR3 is TGTGCCAGCAGCTTCTCTGGCGGGGGGGGCTACAATGAGCAGTTCTTC.

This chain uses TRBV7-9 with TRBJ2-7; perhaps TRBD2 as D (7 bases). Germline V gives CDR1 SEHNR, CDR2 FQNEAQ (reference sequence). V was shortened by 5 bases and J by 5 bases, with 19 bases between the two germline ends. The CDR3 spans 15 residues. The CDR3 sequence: CASSPGLAGAHEQYF. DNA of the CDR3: TGTGCCAGCAGCCCAGGGTTGGCGGGGGCCCACGAGCAGTACTTC. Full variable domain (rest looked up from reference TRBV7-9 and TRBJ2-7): DTGVSQNPRHKITKRGQNVTFRCDPISEHNRLYWYRQTLGQGPEFLTYFQNEAQLEKSRLLSDRFSAERPKGSFSTLEIQRTEQGDSAMYLCASSPGLAGAHEQYFGPGTRLTVT.

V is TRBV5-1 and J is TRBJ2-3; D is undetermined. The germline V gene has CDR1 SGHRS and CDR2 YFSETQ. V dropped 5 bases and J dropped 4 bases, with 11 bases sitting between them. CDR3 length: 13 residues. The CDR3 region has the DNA TGCGCCAGCAGTCCTCAGGTGGCAGATACGCAGTATTTT. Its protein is CASSPQVADTQYF.

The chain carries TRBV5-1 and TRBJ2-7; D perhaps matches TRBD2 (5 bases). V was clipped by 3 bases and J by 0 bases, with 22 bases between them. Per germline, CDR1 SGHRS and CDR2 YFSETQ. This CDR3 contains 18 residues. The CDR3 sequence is CASSWQPSPAGNSYEQYF. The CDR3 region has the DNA TGCGCCAGCAGCTGGCAACCGTCCCCAGCCGGGAACTCCTACGAGCAGTACTTC.

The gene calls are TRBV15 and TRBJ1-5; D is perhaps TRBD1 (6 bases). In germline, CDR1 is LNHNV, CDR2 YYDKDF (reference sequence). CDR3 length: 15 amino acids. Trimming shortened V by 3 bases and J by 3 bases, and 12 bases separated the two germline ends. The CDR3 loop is CATSRKGQHNQPQHF. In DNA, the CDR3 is TGTGCCACCAGCAGGAAGGGACAACACAATCAGCCCCAGCATTTT. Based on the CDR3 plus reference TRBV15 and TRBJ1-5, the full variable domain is DAMVIQNPRYQVTQFGKPVTLSCSQTLNHNVMYWYQQKSSQAPKLLFHYYDKDFNNEADTPDNFQSRRPNTSFCFLDIRSPGLGDTAMYLCATSRKGQHNQPQHFGDGTRLSIL.

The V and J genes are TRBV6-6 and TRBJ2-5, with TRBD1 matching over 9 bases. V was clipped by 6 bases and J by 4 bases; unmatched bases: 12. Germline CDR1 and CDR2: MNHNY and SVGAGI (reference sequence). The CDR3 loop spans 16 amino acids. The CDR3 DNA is TGTGCCAGCAGACCCTCCGGGACAGGGTTCGGAGAGACCCAGTACTTC. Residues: CASRPSGTGFGETQYF.

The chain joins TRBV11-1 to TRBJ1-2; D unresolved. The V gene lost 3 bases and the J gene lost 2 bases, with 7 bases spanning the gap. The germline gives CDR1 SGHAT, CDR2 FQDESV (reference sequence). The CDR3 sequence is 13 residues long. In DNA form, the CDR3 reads TGTGCCAGCAGCTTGCGGCTGAACTATGGCTACACCTTC. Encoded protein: CASSLRLNYGYTF.

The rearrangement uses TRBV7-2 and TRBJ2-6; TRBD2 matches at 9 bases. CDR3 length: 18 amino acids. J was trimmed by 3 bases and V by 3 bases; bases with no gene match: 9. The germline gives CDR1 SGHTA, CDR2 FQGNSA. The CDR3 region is CASSFRAGGPFGANVLTF. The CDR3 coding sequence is TGTGCCAGCAGCTTCCGAGCGGGAGGACCCTTTGGGGCCAACGTCCTGACTTTC.

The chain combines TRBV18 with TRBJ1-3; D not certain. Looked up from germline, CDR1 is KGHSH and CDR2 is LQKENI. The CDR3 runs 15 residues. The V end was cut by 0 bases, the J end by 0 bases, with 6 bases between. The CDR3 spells CASSPPSNSGNTIYF. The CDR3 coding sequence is TGTGCCAGCTCACCACCTTCAAACTCTGGAAACACCATATATTTT.

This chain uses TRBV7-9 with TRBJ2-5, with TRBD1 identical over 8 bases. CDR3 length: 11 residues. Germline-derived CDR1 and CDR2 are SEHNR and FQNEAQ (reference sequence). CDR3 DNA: TGTGTGTGGGGGACAGGAGAGACCCAGTACTTC. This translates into CVWGTGETQYF.

This chain's CDR3 is CASSMVGAVYTF. The CDR3 region has the DNA TGTGCCAGTAGTATGGTAGGAGCAGTCTACACCTTC. The chain recombines TRBV19 with TRBJ1-2; D unclear. The germline V gene has CDR1 LNHDA and CDR2 SQIVND (reference sequence). The ends were cut back, 3 bases at V and 10 bases at J, with 12 bases in the middle. The CDR3 covers 12 residues.

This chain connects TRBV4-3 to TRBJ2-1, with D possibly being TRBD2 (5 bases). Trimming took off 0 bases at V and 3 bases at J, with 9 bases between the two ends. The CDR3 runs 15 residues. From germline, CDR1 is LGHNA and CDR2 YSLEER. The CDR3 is CASSQDEGSYNEQFF. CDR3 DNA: TGCGCCAGCAGCCAAGATGAGGGTAGCTACAATGAGCAGTTCTTC.

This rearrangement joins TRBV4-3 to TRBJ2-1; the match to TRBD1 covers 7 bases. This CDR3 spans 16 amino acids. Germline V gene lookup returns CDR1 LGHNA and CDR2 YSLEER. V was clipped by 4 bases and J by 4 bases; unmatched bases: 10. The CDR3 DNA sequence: TGCGCCAGCAGCCCGACCTACGGGGACAGTTACAATGAGCAGTTCTTC. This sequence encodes CASSPTYGDSYNEQFF.